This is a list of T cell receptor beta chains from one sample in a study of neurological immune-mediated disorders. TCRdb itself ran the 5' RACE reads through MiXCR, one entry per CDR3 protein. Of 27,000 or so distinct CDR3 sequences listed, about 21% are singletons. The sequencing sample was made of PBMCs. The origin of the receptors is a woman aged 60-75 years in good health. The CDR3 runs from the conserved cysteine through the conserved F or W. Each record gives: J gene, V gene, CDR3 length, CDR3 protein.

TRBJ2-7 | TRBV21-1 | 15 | CASTPHRTASYEQYF
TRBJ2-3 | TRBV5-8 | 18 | CASSLASRAGASTDTQYF
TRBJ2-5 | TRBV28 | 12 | CASSSRSFQQYF
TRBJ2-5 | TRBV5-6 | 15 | CASSFRDGIQETQYF
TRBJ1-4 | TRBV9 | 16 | CASSLNRAGPNEKLFF
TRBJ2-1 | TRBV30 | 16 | CAWSVSWRGSYNEQFF
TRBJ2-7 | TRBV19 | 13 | CASSADRGYEQYF
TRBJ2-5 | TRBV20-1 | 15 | CSARDDASGRETQYF
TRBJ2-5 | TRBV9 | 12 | CASSVDDETQYF
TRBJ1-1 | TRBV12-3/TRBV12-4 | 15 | CASSWRDREFGEAFF
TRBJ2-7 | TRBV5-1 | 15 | CASSLGGQGRSEQYF
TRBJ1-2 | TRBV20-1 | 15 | CSARDRGATNYGYTF
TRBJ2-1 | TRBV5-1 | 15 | CASSFPGFGLDEQFF
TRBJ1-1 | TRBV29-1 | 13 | CSVEAGLGTEAFF
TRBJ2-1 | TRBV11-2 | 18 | CASSLDGISGGPYNEQFF
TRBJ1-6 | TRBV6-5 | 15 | CASSYYGTGMAALHF
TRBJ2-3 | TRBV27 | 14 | CASRSSGRASTQYF
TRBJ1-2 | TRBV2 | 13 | CASREGSNYGYTF
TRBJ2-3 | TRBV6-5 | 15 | CASSYKGQGGGTQYF
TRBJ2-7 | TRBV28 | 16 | CASRLPTTGSEGEQYF
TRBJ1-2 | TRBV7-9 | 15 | CASSWGTGDLAGYTF
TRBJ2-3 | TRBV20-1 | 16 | CSARVLLAGSTDTQYF
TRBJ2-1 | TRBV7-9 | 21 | CASSFYICSARGLLTYNEQFF
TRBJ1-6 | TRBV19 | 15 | CASSVTGTANSPLHF
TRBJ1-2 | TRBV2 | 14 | CASSAGTGNYGYTF
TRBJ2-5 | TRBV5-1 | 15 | CASRLAGTGQETQYF
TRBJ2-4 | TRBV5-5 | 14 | CASSAGYRRDIQYF
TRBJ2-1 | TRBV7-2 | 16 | CASSSHGTSSYNEQFF
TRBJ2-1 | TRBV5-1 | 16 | CASSVPIAGGRDEQFF
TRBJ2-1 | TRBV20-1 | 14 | CSATTRNWLNEQFF
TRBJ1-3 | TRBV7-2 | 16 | CASSPHGQGVGNTIYF
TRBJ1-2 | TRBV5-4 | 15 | CASSLRGSGNYGYTF
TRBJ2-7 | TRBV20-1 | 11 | CSARYGYEQYF
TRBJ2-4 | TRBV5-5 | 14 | CASNGFGAKNIQYF
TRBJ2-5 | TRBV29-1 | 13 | CSVDDRPGGTQYF
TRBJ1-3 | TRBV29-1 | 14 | CSVKDQSSGNTIYF
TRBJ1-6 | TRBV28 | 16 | CASTPGTGDRNSPLHF
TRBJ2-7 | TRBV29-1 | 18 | CSVQPAPGLAGGAYEQYF
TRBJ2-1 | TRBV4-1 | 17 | CASSSPLSIRFYNEQFF
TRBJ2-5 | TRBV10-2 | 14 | CASSVASGEETQYF
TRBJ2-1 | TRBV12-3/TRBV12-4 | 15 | CASSLVGIASVEQFF